This T cell receptor beta chain was sequenced for a study of blood T cells in healthy people across ages. Study as a whole: Using template switching, researchers captured about one barcoded beta molecule for each two T cells.

The V and J ends lost 1 base and 8 bases respectively, with 9 bases between them. The CDR3 is made up of 13 amino acids. The V gene's germline CDR1 is SGHTA and CDR2 FQGTGA. Study-level findings and limits: Diversity figures based on one million T cells were deemed too low.

Sample donors were healthy Caucasian individuals that came from Russia, aged 6 to 90. A second 7 to 11 cycle PCR used barcoded and J-beta primers. Every single cDNA molecule received a tag from a template-switch adaptor with 12 random nucleotides. TCRdb reprocessed the 5' RACE reads with MiXCR, giving one entry per CDR3 protein. Of over a million distinct CDR3 sequences in the sample, approximately 25% were seen once. This clonotype was seen only a few times. Its cognate antigen is unknown. The sample was also reused in another study, on T cells of mothers and their children.

This TCR derives from a girl aged 2-10 years in good health. The chain recombines TRBV7-3 with TRBJ2-1; TRBD2 is a possible D gene (5 bases). Material: blood. The chain's CDR3 is CASSLMPGYEQFF. The CDR3 nucleotides read TGTGCCAGCAGCTTAATGCCGGGGTATGAGCAGTTCTTC.